What follows describes a single TCR beta chain. The target antigen is unknown. Germline CDR1 and CDR2: SEHNR and FQNEAQ (reference sequence). The length of the CDR3 is 16 residues. With 1 base clipped from V and 2 bases from J, the junction kept 3 bases outside the gene matches. Using immunoSEQ multiplex PCR, the repertoire was profiled, and TCRdb retains in-frame clones only, with some absent. The sample includes around 130,000 clones, roughly 86% of them seen just once. This sample is drawn from a study of T cell responses to AZD1222 COVID-19 vaccine. Overall study context: It was second doses at about 4 or about 12 weeks that were pooled. The study's findings and limits: Possibly, clonal diversity was underestimated; donors were largely white British and included more females. Repertoire sampling happened only post peak T cell response.

This sequence originates from an adult in good health. The genes are TRBV7-9 and TRBJ2-2; 8 bases are a match to TRBD1. This material consisted of peripheral blood, taken on day 0 of AZD1222 vaccination. CDR3 coding DNA: TGTGCCAGCAGCTTAGTGGGGACAGGAAACACCGGGGAGCTGTTTTTT. Amino acid sequence: CASSLVGTGNTGELFF.